This T cell receptor (beta chain) originates from a study of cytomegalovirus exposure and HLA in healthy donors. General study results and limits: Later work found that TCR association rates differed between HLA loci; DRB1 had the most and HLA-C the fewest. With high specificity and sensitivity, the classifier reportedly diagnosed cytomegalovirus status. Data from an earlier analysis indicated that most TCR beta V segments were productive either about 87% or about 30% of the time.

A note on this clone: What it binds is not known.

Germline V lookup: CDR1 SGHAT, CDR2 FQNNGV. CDR3 length: 15 residues. V was pared by 5 bases and J by 2 bases, with 16 bases between. The PCR used 60 Vbeta and 13 Jbeta primers. Sequencing was performed with immunoSEQ multiplex PCR; in TCRdb, only in-frame clones are kept and a portion is missing. This table holds around 130,000 clones, approximately 78% found once. The sequence was obtained from a man aged 35 to 55 in good health and CMV-seronegative. Sequencing input: PBMCs. The chain recombines TRBV11-2 with TRBJ2-7; D is ambiguous. The CDR3 sequence: CASSPANGPAYEQYF. The CDR3 DNA sequence: TGTGCCAGCAGCCCCGCGAATGGGCCGGCCTACGAGCAGTACTTC.